Following are 4 T cell receptor beta chains from one sample sequenced in a study of molecular identifiers for immune sequencing clone quantification. TCRdb re-analysed the PCR reads in MiXCR, keeping a single row per CDR3 protein. The sample yields about half a million distinct CDR3 sequences, roughly 24% seen once. The sequencing input was naive CD8+ T cells from blood, with Jurkat cell RNA spiked in. The subset is: FACS-sorted CD8+CD4-CCR7+CD45RA+ naive T cells. The receptors come from a human donor in good health. Some libraries in this study had Jurkat cell RNA spiked in.

The chain has TRBV20-1 and TRBJ2-7, with D unclear. This CDR3 contains 16 residues. Trimming left V 2 bases short and J 6 bases short, with 23 bases between. Per the germline V gene, CDR1 is DFQATT and CDR2 is SNEGSKA (reference sequence). The CDR3 coding sequence is TGCAGTGCTAGAACCACGAACGAGATTAGGTGGAGCGAGCAGTACTTC. This codes for CSARTTNEIRWSEQYF.

The rearrangement links TRBV6-1 to TRBJ1-1; D gene ambiguous. With 1 base removed from V and 12 bases from J, the gap between germline ends came to 15 bases. The CDR3 extends over 13 amino acids. Per the germline V gene, CDR1 is MNHNS and CDR2 is SASEGT. CDR3 in amino acids: CASSEGGVLATFF. CDR3 in DNA: TGTGCCAGCAGTGAAGGTGGGGTCCTGGCAACTTTCTTT.

Only a few counts were recorded for this clonotype. The chain joins TRBV30 to TRBJ2-7; TRBD1 is a possible D gene (7 bases). CDR3 size: 14 residues. From germline, CDR1 is GTSNPN and CDR2 SVGIG (reference sequence). Trimming removed 0 bases from V and 4 bases from J, with 13 bases in between. Here the CDR3 reads CAWSVGQGGYEQYF. CDR3 bases: TGTGCCTGGAGTGTAGGCCAGGGGGGATACGAGCAGTACTTC.

As for this clonotype: A read error may account for a junction end that differs from germline. The genes are TRBV29-1 and TRBJ1-1, with unresolved D. This CDR3 contains 16 residues. In germline, CDR1 is SQVTM, CDR2 ANQGSEA. CDR3 in amino acids: CSVDEGWSGRDTEALF. As DNA, the CDR3 is TGTAGCGTTGATGAGGGATGGTCTGGTCGTGACACTGAAGCTCTCTTC.